The clone carrying this T cell receptor (beta chain) is classed as medium-sized (0.01 to 0.1%) by frequency. Its antigen is unidentified. The CDR3 end falls 3 residues outside the read, so it is completed with the germline J gene. The table came from immunoSEQ multiplex PCR; TCRdb's copy has only in-frame clones and leaves some out. Its table records around 3,000 clones. After about 6 days with irradiated graft donor PBMCs, CFSE-labeled recipient PBMCs were FACS-sorted. V was shortened by 0 bases and J by 0 bases, with 7 bases between the two germline ends. The germline CDR1 and CDR2 sequences are MNHNS and SASEGT. The CDR3 runs to 15 residues. This sample was taken from a study of Tregs in tolerant kidney transplant recipients. General study results and limits: Tregs expanded with activated donor B cells seemed most donor-specific. Validation in larger populations is needed because few patients were studied. Nucleotide sequences could not be compared across some patients' samples due to primer changes.

The sequence was obtained from a human patient who received a combined kidney and bone marrow transplant. The source material was CD8+ T cells from blood cultured with allogeneic cells, sampled before the transplant. The rearrangement uses TRBV6-1 and TRBJ2-3; D remains ambiguous. CDR3 bases read: TGTGCCAGCAGTGAAGCGAGGTATAGCACAGATACG. This translates into CASSEARYSTDT. From start to end, the CDR3 is CASSEARYSTDTQYF.